This entry features one T cell receptor beta chain sequence. Antigen specificity is unknown. The data were taken from a study of CD8+ T cells in alopecia areata. At the level of the study: The study gave tofacitinib for 6 to 18 months, then 6 months off drug.

The CDR3 spans 15 residues. The V and J ends lost 3 bases and 3 bases, in that order; junction bases with no gene match: 4. Germline CDR1 LGHNA, CDR2 YSLEER. Peripheral blood and lesional scalp punch biopsies were taken from alopecia areata patients. Sequencing relied on a cDNA template that was reverse transcribed from extracted RNA. Clones were sequenced by immunoSEQ multiplex PCR, and TCRdb holds only the in-frame ones, with some missing. This sample has some 150,000 clones, with about three fifths found just once. Study-wide points: Patients showed less clear TCR sequence sharing than mice, possibly partly because of HLA diversity.

The TCR originated in a human donor with alopecia areata. The sample consisted of CD4+ T cells sorted from blood, taken at week 0. The chain couples TRBV4-3 to TRBJ1-4; 7 bases line up with TRBD1. The CDR3 loop is CASSHQGVANEKLFF. The DNA of the CDR3 is TGCGCCAGCAGCCACCAGGGGGTCGCTAATGAAAAACTGTTTTTT.